This entry lists 21 T cell receptor beta chains sequenced from one sample in a study of T cells in Graves' hyperthyroidism and ophthalmopathy. TCR beta CDR3 regions were amplified from RNA. TCR CDR3 underwent first-round RT-PCR with the HTBI primer set. Each CDR3 protein is one row after TCRdb ran MiXCR on the multiplex PCR reads. The sample shows hundreds of thousands of distinct CDR3 sequences, 15% to 20% of them seen only once. Material for sequencing was blood. The receptors derive from a middle-aged man with Graves' ophthalmopathy.

There are a few counts of this clonotype. The V and J genes are TRBV12-3 or TRBV12-4 and TRBJ1-2, with D possibly being TRBD1 (5 bases). V was cut by 5 bases and J by 8 bases, with 15 bases left in between. The CDR3 is 13 amino acids. This CDR3 is CASSARQQMGYTF. CDR3 DNA: TGTGCCAGCAGTGCTCGACAGCAAATGGGCTACACCTTC.

This clonotype came up many times. The chain carries TRBV7-8 and TRBJ2-1; 10 bases match TRBD2. V lost 4 bases, J lost 7 bases, and 4 bases stayed unmatched. This CDR3 contains 14 residues. In germline, CDR1 is SGHVS, CDR2 FQNEAQ. DNA of the CDR3: TGTGCCAGCAGCTCCGGACTAGCGGCTAATGAGCAGTTCTTC. It yields the protein CASSSGLAANEQFF.

This clonotype was seen ten or more times. The gene calls are TRBV30 and TRBJ1-2; no firm D call. V lost 1 base to trimming and J lost 8 bases, with 11 bases between them. The CDR3 spans 12 residues. Per the germline V gene, CDR1 is GTSNPN and CDR2 is SVGIG (reference sequence). CDR3 bases: TGTGCCTGGAGTGCCCCACCAATAGGCTACACCTTC. Protein sequence: CAWSAPPIGYTF.

This clonotype was picked up a small number of times. The CDR3 spells CASSYSPSGGVWAQYF. In DNA, the CDR3 is TGTGCCAGCAGTTACTCGCCTAGCGGGGGCGTATGGGCCCAGTACTTC. The V call is TRBV6-5, the J call TRBJ2-5, with 10 bases fitting TRBD2. Looked up from germline, CDR1 is MNHEY and CDR2 is SVGAGI. There are 16 residues in the CDR3. J gave up 9 bases and V 0 bases, and 10 bases lay outside the gene matches.

The CDR3 protein is CASSPGPGGTNEKLFF. CDR3 coding DNA: TGCGCCAGCAGCCCGGGCCCAGGGGGTACTAATGAAAAACTGTTTTTT. This chain uses TRBV5-1 with TRBJ1-4; 7 nucleotides match TRBD1. The germline V gene has CDR1 SGHRS and CDR2 YFSETQ. The V gene end was trimmed by 4 bases and the J gene end by 2 bases; junction bases not matched to a gene: 8. This CDR3 comprises 16 residues.

Worth noting for this clonotype: The conserved closing phenylalanine or tryptophan is absent in this CDR3, likely reflecting a read error. This chain connects TRBV6-1 to TRBJ2-7, with 14 bases lining up with TRBD2. Unmatched junction bases numbered 4, after V lost 5 bases and J lost 4 bases. CDR1 is MNHNS, CDR2 SASEGT, per germline. The CDR3 covers 15 residues. The CDR3 sequence: CASSPGLAGVYEQYL. CDR3 sequence (DNA): TGTGCCAGCAGTCCGGGACTAGCGGGAGTATACGAGCAGTACCTC.

The genes are TRBV30 and TRBJ2-2; TRBD2 aligns across 10 bases. Germline trimming cut 2 bases from V and 6 bases from J; bases unmatched to any gene: 6. Per the germline V gene, CDR1 is GTSNPN and CDR2 is SVGIG (reference sequence). There are 15 residues in the CDR3. CDR3 DNA: TGTGCCTGGAGTCTAGCGGGAGTAATAGCCGGGGAGCTGTTTTTT. It translates to CAWSLAGVIAGELFF. Full variable domain (remainder filled in from reference TRBV30 and TRBJ2-2): SQTIHQWPATLVQPVGSPLSLECTVEGTSNPNLYWYRQAAGRGLQLLFYSVGIGQISSEVPQNLSASRPQDRQFILSSKKLLLSDSGFYLCAWSLAGVIAGELFFGEGSRLTVL.

Notes on this clonotype: Compared with germline, one end of the junction differs, possibly owing to a read error. This CDR3 reads CASSSRGGNQPRHF. In DNA form, the CDR3 reads TGTGCCAGCAGTTCTAGGGGGGGCAATCAGCCCCGGCATTTT. V and J are TRBV27 and TRBJ1-5; a possible D gene is TRBD1 (6 bases). This CDR3 has 14 amino acids. Germline loops: CDR1 MNHEY, CDR2 SMNVEV (reference sequence).

This clonotype has a handful of counts. The V and J genes are TRBV28 and TRBJ2-1, with D perhaps TRBD2 (6 bases). The V end was cut by 8 bases, the J end by 3 bases, with 23 bases between. Germline V gene data show CDR1 as MDHEN and CDR2 as SYDVKM. CDR3 length equals 17 residues. The CDR3 reads CASRLRLAHRIYNEQFF. The CDR3 DNA is TGTGCCAGCCGGTTAAGGCTAGCGCATAGGATCTACAATGAGCAGTTCTTC.

A single count supports this clonotype. This chain connects TRBV14 to TRBJ1-1; D uncertain. V was cut by 2 bases and J by 6 bases, with 13 bases left in between. Germline CDR1 SGHDN, CDR2 FVKESK. The CDR3 is 14 residues long. The CDR3 loop reads CASSQYGHRSEAFF. Written as DNA, the CDR3 is TGTGCCAGCAGCCAATACGGCCACCGCTCTGAAGCTTTCTTT.

V usage is TRBV5-8 and J usage is TRBJ2-7; 8 nucleotides align to TRBD1. The CDR3 covers 15 residues. J lost 6 bases, V lost 4 bases, and 12 bases had no gene match. Per the germline V gene, CDR1 is SGHTS and CDR2 is YDEGEE. CDR3 amino acids: CASSLSTGALGEQYF. The CDR3, as DNA: TGTGCCAGCAGCCTTTCGACAGGGGCCCTTGGCGAGCAGTACTTC.

At least ten counts were recorded for this clonotype. J is TRBJ2-1 and V is TRBV7-9; tentatively, D is TRBD2 (6 bases). The CDR3 length is 14 residues. Germline loops: CDR1 SEHNR, CDR2 FQNEAQ (reference sequence). With 2 bases removed from V and 5 bases from J, the gap between germline ends came to 10 bases. The CDR3 protein is CASSLREFNNEQFF. As DNA, the CDR3 is TGTGCCAGCAGCTTACGGGAGTTCAACAATGAGCAGTTCTTC.

This clonotype was seen ten or more times. The chain is built from TRBV28 and TRBJ2-6, with D possibly matching TRBD2 (5 bases). The CDR3 is 14 residues long. Trimming shortened V by 2 bases and J by 7 bases, and 9 bases separated the two germline ends. Germline values: CDR1 MDHEN, CDR2 SYDVKM. Written as DNA, the CDR3 is TGTGCCAGCAGTTTAACCCGGGAAGCCAACGTCCTGACTTTC. The encoded protein is CASSLTREANVLTF.

The chain combines TRBV12-3 or TRBV12-4 with TRBJ2-1, with 9 positions matching TRBD1. Trimming cost V 5 bases and J 5 bases; bases outside gene matches: 7. This CDR3 comprises 15 residues. The chain's CDR3 is CASSIRQGGDNEQFF. For the CDR3, the DNA is TGTGCCAGCAGTATTCGACAGGGGGGGGACAATGAGCAGTTCTTC.

This chain joins TRBV7-9 and TRBJ2-3; D remains unclear. This CDR3 has 14 residues. Between the trimmed V and J ends, which lost 5 bases and 1 base, there was a span of 10 bases. CDR1 and CDR2 (germline): SEHNR, FQNEAQ (reference sequence). Here the CDR3 DNA reads TGTGCCAGCAGCCCAAGGGCCCGCACAGATACGCAGTATTTT. It specifies CASSPRARTDTQYF.

This chain uses TRBV20-1 with TRBJ2-1; D is ambiguous. Trimming took off 3 bases at V and 1 base at J, with 10 bases between the two ends. From germline, CDR1 is DFQATT and CDR2 SNEGSKA (reference sequence). CDR3 length: 14 residues. The CDR3 is CSASFLSSYNEQFF. The CDR3 region has the DNA TGCAGTGCTAGTTTCCTTTCTTCCTACAATGAGCAGTTCTTC.

The rearrangement uses TRBV5-1 and TRBJ2-5; TRBD2 aligns across 9 bases. This CDR3 contains 15 residues. The V gene end was trimmed by 2 bases and the J gene end by 1 base; junction bases not matched to a gene: 3. Germline CDR1 and CDR2: SGHRS and YFSETQ. The CDR3 is CASSFSSGAQETQYF. CDR3 in DNA: TGCGCCAGCAGCTTTTCTAGCGGGGCCCAAGAGACCCAGTACTTC. The full variable domain, rest sourced from reference TRBV5-1 and TRBJ2-5, is KAGVTQTPRYLIKTRGQQVTLSCSPISGHRSVSWYQQTPGQGLQFLFEYFSETQRNKGNFPGRFSGRQFSNSRSEMNVSTLELGDSALYLCASSFSSGAQETQYFGPGTRLLVL.

The chain recombines TRBV6-2 or TRBV6-3 with TRBJ2-1; 9 nucleotides match TRBD1. The junction had 11 bases not matched to a gene; V was cut back by 4 bases and J by 7 bases. Germline values: CDR1 MNHEY, CDR2 SVGEGT. The CDR3 consists of 16 residues. CDR3 loop: CASSSPGDRAANEQFF. CDR3 DNA: TGTGCCAGCAGTTCCCCGGGGGACAGGGCTGCAAATGAGCAGTTCTTC.

This clonotype was recorded a few times. The chain uses TRBV6-1 and TRBJ2-7; 8 bases map to TRBD1. Per the germline V gene, CDR1 is MNHNS and CDR2 is SASEGT. There are 15 residues in the CDR3. V shed 5 bases, J shed 2 bases, and the junction held 8 bases outside the gene matches. The CDR3 reads CASSYGQGGPYEQYF. In nucleotides, the CDR3 is TGTGCCAGCAGTTATGGACAGGGTGGGCCCTACGAGCAGTACTTC.

This chain links TRBV29-1 with TRBJ1-4; D not certain. The CDR3 runs 12 residues. The germline CDR1 and CDR2 sequences are SQVTM and ANQGSEA. Trimming removed 4 bases from V and 10 bases from J, with 13 bases in between. In DNA, the CDR3 is TGCAGCGTTGTAACAGACCCTGGAAAACTGTTTTTT. It codes for CSVVTDPGKLFF.

This clonotype has only a few counts. The chain links TRBV6-2 or TRBV6-3 to TRBJ2-1, with D possibly TRBD1 on 6 matching bases. The CDR3 is 12 amino acids. V was pared by 4 bases and J by 7 bases, with 8 bases between. Germline CDR1 and CDR2: MNHEY and SVGEGT. The CDR3 bases are TGTGCCAGCAGTTCAGGGGTTAATGAGCAGTTCTTC. It translates to CASSSGVNEQFF.